A single sample is the source of the 5 T cell receptor beta chains below, sequenced in a study of CD8 T cells in ankylosing spondylitis. Study-wide findings and caveats: Roughly eight highly homologous variants formed a TCR beta motif that appeared characteristic of ankylosing spondylitis blood.

TCRdb passed the 5' RACE reads through MiXCR, listing each CDR3 protein once. The table lists around 100,000 distinct CDR3 sequences, about 8.3% of them singletons. For these TCRs, the target antigens are not known. The specimen sequenced was blood, either unsorted or a sorted T cell fraction (not recorded which). These receptors all come from a male donor with ankylosing spondylitis.

This CDR3 reads CASSEGLLNLYGYTF. As DNA, the CDR3 is TGTGCCAGCAGTGAAGGGCTTTTAAACCTCTATGGCTACACCTTC. The chain employs TRBV6-1 and TRBJ1-2, with D unresolved. The V gene's germline CDR1 is MNHNS and CDR2 SASEGT. This CDR3 comprises 15 residues. V was shortened by 1 base and J by 4 bases, with 13 bases between the two germline ends.

There are a few counts of this clonotype. This chain uses TRBV27 with TRBJ1-2; 8 bases map to TRBD1. Looked up from germline, CDR1 is MNHEY and CDR2 is SMNVEV (reference sequence). The CDR3 length is 14 residues. The trim removed 5 bases at V and 4 bases at J, leaving 6 bases unmatched. The CDR3, as DNA: TGTGCCAGCAGTCAAGGCGGACAGGGCTATGGCTACACCTTC. Translation gives CASSQGGQGYGYTF.

This clonotype was counted ten times or more. This chain joins TRBV9 and TRBJ2-1, with 10 bases fitting TRBD2. The CDR3 sequence is 16 residues long. The germline V gene has CDR1 SGDLS and CDR2 YYNGEE. The junction had 9 bases not matched to a gene; V was cut back by 0 bases and J by 9 bases. The CDR3 DNA reads as TGTGCCAGCAGCGTAGGGGGGGCTAGCGGGAGTAGTGAGCAGTTCTTC. Residues: CASSVGGASGSSEQFF.

This clonotype was counted ten times or more. V usage is TRBV7-9 and J usage is TRBJ2-7; D might be TRBD1 (6 bases). Germline V gives CDR1 SEHNR, CDR2 FQNEAQ (reference sequence). Trimming stripped 6 bases from V and 2 bases from J, with 11 bases between. CDR3 size: 13 residues. CDR3 sequence: CASSGQNPYEQYF. As DNA, the CDR3 is TGTGCCAGCAGTGGACAGAATCCCTACGAGCAGTACTTC.

The chain recombines TRBV21-1 with TRBJ2-7. TRBV21-1 counts as a pseudogene. This CDR3 has 12 residues. CDR3 amino acids: CASRTQHDEQYF. The CDR3 DNA is TGTGCCAGCAGGACTCAACACGACGAGCAGTACTTC.